This T cell receptor beta chain was identified during a study of blood T cell repertoires in COVID-19. In the study overall: Both acute and convalescent COVID-19 samples were obtained from the United States, Italy and Spain.

In the original workflow: Amplification from reference gene primers served as the basis for estimated nucleated cell counts. The protocol was immunoSEQ multiplex PCR, while the TCRdb copy is restricted to in-frame clones and leaves out a portion. V and J calls and clone size are given by that table; D and trimming were obtained from the DNA. The sample yields 300,000 to 400,000 clones, almost 90% seen once. This clone appeared a single time. V shed 2 bases and J 1 base; nucleotides not matched to a gene: 7. The CDR3 has 17 residues. Germline V gene lookup returns CDR1 MDHEN and CDR2 SYDVKM. The TCR sequence derives from a woman under 40 with COVID-19, enrolled during active disease. The rearrangement uses TRBV28 and TRBJ2-2; 7 bases line up with TRBD1. Sequenced sample: peripheral blood. The DNA of the CDR3 is TGTGCCAGCAGTTTAATCAGGGGACAGAAGAACACCGGGGAGCTGTTTTTT. This translates into CASSLIRGQKNTGELFF.